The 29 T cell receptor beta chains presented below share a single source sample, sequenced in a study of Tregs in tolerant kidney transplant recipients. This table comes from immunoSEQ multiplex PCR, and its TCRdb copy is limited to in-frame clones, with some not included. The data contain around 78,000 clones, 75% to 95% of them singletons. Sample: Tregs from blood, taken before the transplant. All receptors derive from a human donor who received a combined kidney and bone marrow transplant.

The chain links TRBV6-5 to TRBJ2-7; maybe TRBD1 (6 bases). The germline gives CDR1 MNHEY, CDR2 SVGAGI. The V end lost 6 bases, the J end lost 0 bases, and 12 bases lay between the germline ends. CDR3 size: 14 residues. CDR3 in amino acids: CASSWGHSSYEQYF. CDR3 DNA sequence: TGTGCCAGCAGCTGGGGACACAGCTCCTACGAGCAGTACTTC.

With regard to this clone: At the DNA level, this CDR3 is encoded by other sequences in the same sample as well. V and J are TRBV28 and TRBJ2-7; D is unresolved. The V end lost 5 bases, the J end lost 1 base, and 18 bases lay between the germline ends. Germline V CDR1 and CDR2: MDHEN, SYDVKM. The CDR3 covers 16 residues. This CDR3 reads CASSIMTGPRSYEQYF. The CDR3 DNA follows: TGTGCCAGCAGTATAATGACGGGCCCGAGGTCCTACGAGCAGTACTTC.

The DNA for the CDR3 is TGCGCCAGCAGCCAAGGGACTCCTTCCTACAATGAGCAGTTCTTC. Its protein is CASSQGTPSYNEQFF. V gene TRBV4-1 combines with J gene TRBJ2-1, with D possibly matching TRBD2 (5 bases). Germline V gene data show CDR1 as MGHRA and CDR2 as YSYEKL. The CDR3 has 15 residues. V was trimmed by 1 base and J by 1 base, leaving 8 bases between them.

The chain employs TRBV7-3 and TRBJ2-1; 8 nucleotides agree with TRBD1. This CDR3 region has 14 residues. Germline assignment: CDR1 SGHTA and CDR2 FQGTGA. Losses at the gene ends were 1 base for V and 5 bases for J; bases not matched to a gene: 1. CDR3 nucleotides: TGTGCCAGCAGCTTAAAACAGGGGGACAATGAGCAGTTCTTC. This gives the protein CASSLKQGDNEQFF.

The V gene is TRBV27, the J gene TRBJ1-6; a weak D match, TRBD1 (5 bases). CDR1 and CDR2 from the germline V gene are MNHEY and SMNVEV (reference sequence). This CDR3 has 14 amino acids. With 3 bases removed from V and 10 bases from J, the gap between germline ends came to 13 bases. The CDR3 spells CASSFGGRSSPLHF. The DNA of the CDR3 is TGTGCCAGCAGTTTCGGGGGACGGTCGTCACCCCTCCACTTT.

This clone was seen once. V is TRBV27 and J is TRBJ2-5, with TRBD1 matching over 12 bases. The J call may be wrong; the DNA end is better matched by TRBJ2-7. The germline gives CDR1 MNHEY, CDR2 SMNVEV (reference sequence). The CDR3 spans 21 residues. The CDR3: CASSLRRDRGLASGNDYEQYF. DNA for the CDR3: TGTGCCAGCAGTCTACGTCGGGACAGGGGGCTCGCTAGCGGGAACGACTACGAGCAGTACTTC.

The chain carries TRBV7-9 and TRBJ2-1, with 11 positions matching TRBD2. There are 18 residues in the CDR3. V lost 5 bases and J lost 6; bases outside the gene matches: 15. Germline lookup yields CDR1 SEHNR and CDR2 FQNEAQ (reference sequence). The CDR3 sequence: CASSPRLAGGPHGNEQFF. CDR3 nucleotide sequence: TGTGCCAGCAGCCCCCGTTTAGCGGGAGGGCCTCACGGCAATGAGCAGTTCTTC.

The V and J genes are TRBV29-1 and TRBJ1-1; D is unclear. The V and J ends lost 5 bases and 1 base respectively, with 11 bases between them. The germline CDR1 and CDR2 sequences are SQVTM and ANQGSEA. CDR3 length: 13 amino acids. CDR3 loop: CSVSGQENTEAFF. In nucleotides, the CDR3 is TGCAGCGTTTCAGGCCAGGAGAACACTGAAGCTTTCTTT.

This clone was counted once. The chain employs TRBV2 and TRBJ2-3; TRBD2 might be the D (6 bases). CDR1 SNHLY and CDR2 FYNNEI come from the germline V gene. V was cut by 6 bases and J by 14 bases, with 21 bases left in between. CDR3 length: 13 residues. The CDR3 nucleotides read TGTGCCAGCAGCCCCGACGGAGTGGGAGCGGGGTATTTT. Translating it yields CASSPDGVGAGYF.

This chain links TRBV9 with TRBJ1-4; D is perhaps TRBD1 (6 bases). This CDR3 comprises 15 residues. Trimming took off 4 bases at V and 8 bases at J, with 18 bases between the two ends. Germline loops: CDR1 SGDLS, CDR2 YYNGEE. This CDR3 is CASSPGDAREEKLFF. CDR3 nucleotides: TGTGCCAGCAGCCCAGGGGACGCACGAGAGGAAAAACTGTTTTTT.

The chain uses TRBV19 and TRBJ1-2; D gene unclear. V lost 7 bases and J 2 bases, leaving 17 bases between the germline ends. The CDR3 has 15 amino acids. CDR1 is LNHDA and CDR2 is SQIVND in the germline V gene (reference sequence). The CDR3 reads CASTDTAVGNYGYTF. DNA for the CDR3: TGTGCCAGTACCGACACGGCGGTGGGGAACTATGGCTACACCTTC.

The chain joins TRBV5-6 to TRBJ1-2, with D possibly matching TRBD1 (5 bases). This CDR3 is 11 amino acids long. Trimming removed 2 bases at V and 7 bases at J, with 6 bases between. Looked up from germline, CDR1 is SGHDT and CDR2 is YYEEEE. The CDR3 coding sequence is TGTGCCAGCAGCTTTAGGGGTGGCTACACCTTC. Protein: CASSFRGGYTF. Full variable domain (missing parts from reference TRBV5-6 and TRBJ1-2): DAGVTQSPTHLIKTRGQQVTLRCSPKSGHDTVSWYQQALGQGPQFIFQYYEEEERQRGNFPDRFSGHQFPNYSSELNVNALLLGDSALYLCASSFRGGYTFGSGTRLTVV.

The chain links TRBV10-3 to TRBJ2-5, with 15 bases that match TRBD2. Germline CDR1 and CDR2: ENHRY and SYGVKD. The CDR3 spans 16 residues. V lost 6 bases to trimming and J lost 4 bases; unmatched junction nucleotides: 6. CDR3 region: CAISPGLAGGIETQYF. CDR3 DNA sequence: TGTGCCATCAGCCCGGGACTAGCGGGAGGAATAGAGACCCAGTACTTC.

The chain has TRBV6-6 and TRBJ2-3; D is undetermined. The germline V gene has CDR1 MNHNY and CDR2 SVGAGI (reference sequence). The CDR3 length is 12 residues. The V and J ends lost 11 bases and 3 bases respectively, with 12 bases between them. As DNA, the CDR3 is TGTGCCTGCTCGGGCCTAACAGATACGCAGTATTTT. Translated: CACSGLTDTQYF.

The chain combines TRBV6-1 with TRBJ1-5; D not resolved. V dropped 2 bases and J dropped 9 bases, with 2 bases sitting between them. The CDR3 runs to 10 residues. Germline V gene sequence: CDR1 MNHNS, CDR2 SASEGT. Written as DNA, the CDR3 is TGTGCCAGCAGTGAAAGGCCCCAGCATTTT. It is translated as CASSERPQHF.

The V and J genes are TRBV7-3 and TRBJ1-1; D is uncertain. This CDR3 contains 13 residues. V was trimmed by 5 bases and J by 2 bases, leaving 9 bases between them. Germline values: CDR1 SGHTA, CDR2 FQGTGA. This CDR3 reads CASSTEGNTEAFF. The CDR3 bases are TGTGCCAGCAGCACCGAGGGAAACACTGAAGCTTTCTTT.

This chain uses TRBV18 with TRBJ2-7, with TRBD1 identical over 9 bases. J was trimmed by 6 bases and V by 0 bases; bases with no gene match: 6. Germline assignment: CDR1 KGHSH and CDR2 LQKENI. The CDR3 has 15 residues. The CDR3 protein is CASSPPGQGSVEQYF. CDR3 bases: TGTGCCAGCTCACCACCGGGACAGGGTTCCGTCGAGCAGTACTTC. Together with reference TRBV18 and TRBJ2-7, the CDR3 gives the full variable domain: NAGVMQNPRHLVRRRGQEARLRCSPMKGHSHVYWYRQLPEEGLKFMVYLQKENIIDESGMPKERFSAEFPKEGPSILRIQQVVRGDSAAYFCASSPPGQGSVEQYFGPGTRLTVT.

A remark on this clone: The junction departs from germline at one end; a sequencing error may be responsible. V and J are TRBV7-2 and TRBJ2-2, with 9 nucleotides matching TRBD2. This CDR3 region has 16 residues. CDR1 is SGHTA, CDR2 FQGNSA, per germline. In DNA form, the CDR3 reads TGTGCCAGCAACTTAGTAAGCGGGAGGCGTGTCGGGGAGCTGTTTTTT. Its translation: CASNLVSGRRVGELFF.

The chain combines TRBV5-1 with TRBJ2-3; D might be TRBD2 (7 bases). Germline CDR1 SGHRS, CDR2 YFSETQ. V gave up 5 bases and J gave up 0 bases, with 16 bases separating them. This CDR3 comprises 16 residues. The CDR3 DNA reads TGCGCCAGCAGTCTACAGGGAGGGAGGAGCACAGATACGCAGTATTTT. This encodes CASSLQGGRSTDTQYF.

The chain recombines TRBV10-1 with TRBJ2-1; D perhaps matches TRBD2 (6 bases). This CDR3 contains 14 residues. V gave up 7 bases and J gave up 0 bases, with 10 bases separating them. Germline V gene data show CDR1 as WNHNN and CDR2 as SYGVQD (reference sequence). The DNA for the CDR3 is TGCGCCAGCAATACCGGGGGCTCCTACAATGAGCAGTTCTTC. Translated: CASNTGGSYNEQFF.

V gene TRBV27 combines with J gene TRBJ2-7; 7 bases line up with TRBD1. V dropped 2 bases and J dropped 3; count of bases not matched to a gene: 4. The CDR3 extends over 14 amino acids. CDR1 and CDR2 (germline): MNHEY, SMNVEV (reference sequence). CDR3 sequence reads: CASSLKGAVYEQYF. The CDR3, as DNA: TGTGCCAGCAGTTTAAAGGGGGCTGTCTACGAGCAGTACTTC.

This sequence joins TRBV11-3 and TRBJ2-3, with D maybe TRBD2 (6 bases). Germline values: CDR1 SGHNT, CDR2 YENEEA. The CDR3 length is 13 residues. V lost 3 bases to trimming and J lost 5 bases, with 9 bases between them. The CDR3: CASSFSSEDTQYF. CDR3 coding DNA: TGTGCCAGCAGCTTTTCTAGCGAAGATACGCAGTATTTT.

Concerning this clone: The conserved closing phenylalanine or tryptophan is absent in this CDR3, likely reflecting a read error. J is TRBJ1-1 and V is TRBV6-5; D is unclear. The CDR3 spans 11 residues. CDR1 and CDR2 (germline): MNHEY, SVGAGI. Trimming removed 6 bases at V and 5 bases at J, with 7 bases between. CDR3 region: CASRGRTEAFL. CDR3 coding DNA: TGTGCCAGCAGAGGACGGACTGAAGCTTTCCTT.

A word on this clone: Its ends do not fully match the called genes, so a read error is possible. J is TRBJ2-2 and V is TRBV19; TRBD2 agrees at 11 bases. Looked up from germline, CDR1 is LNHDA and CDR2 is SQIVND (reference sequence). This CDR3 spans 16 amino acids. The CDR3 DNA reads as TGTGCCAGTAGTAGACTAGCGGGAACGAACACCGGGGAGCTGTATTTT. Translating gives CASSRLAGTNTGELYF.

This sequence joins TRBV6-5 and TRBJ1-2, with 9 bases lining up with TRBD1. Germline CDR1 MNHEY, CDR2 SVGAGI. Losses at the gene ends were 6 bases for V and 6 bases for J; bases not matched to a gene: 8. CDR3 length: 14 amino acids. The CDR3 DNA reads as TGTGCCAGCAGAAAACGAGGGACAGGGAATGGCTACACCTTC. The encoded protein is CASRKRGTGNGYTF.

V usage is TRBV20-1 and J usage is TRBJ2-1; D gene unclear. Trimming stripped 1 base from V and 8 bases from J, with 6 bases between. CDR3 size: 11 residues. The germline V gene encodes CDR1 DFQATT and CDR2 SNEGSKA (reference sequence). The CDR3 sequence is CSARGVDEQFF. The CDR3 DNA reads TGCAGTGCTAGAGGAGTGGATGAGCAGTTCTTC.

The CDR3 spells CASSTPLGDEQFF. Here the CDR3 DNA reads TGTGCCAGCAGTACCCCCTTGGGGGATGAGCAGTTCTTC. The chain has TRBV27 and TRBJ2-1; D is tentatively TRBD1 or TRBD2 (5 bases each). This CDR3 region has 13 residues. The germline V gene has CDR1 MNHEY and CDR2 SMNVEV (reference sequence). V lost 5 bases and J 8 bases, leaving 13 bases between the germline ends.

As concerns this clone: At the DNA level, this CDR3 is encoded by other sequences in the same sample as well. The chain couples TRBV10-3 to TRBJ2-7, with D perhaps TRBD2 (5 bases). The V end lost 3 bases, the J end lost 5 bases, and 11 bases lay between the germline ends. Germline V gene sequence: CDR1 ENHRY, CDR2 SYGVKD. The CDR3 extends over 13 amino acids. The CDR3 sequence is CAISERGTDEQYF. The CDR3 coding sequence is TGTGCCATCAGTGAACGGGGAACGGACGAGCAGTACTTC.

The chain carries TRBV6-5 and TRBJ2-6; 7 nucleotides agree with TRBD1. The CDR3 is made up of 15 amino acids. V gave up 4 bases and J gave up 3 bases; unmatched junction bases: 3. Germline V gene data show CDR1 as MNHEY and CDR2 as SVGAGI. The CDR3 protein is CASSLQGNGANVLTF. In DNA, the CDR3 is TGTGCCAGCAGTTTACAGGGGAATGGGGCCAACGTCCTGACTTTC.